One sample yielded the 13 T cell receptor beta chains listed below, sequenced in a study of cytomegalovirus exposure and HLA in healthy donors. Sequencing used immunoSEQ multiplex PCR; TCRdb keeps in-frame clones, though not all of them. The sample carries about 220,000 clones, 70% to 90% recorded once. Material: PBMCs. All receptors derive from a woman between 18 and 29 years old in good health and CMV-seronegative.

The V and J genes are TRBV30 and TRBJ2-1; D might be TRBD2 (6 bases). V was pared by 4 bases and J by 4 bases, with 17 bases between. This CDR3 spans 15 amino acids. Germline CDR1 reads GTSNPN; CDR2 reads SVGIG (reference sequence). This chain's CDR3 is CAWTVAYGGYNEQFF. The CDR3 bases are TGTGCCTGGACCGTCGCCTATGGGGGGTACAATGAGCAGTTCTTC.

This chain connects TRBV27 to TRBJ2-3, with a tentative D call TRBD1 (5 bases). The CDR3 runs 15 residues. CDR1 and CDR2 from the germline V gene are MNHEY and SMNVEV (reference sequence). Deletions cut 2 bases from V and 2 bases from J, with 11 bases between. For the CDR3, the DNA is TGTGCCAGCAGTTTACGTCGACAGTTCACAGATACGCAGTATTTT. It encodes CASSLRRQFTDTQYF.

This rearrangement joins TRBV30 to TRBJ1-1; TRBD1 matches at 8 bases. Germline V CDR1 and CDR2: GTSNPN, SVGIG (reference sequence). V shed 0 bases and J 4 bases; nucleotides not matched to a gene: 7. The CDR3 extends over 15 amino acids. The DNA of the CDR3 is TGTGCCTGGAGTGTTTTCCAGGGGGCTACCACTGAAGCTTTCTTT. This sequence encodes CAWSVFQGATTEAFF.

This clone has only one observation. The chain combines TRBV5-1 with TRBJ2-1; possibly TRBD2 for D (5 bases). CDR1 is SGHRS, CDR2 YFSETQ, per germline. This CDR3 region has 18 residues. V was shortened by 0 bases and J by 0 bases, with 16 bases between the two germline ends. For the CDR3, the DNA is TGCGCCAGCAGCTTGGCTTCAGGAGGAACTAGCTCCTACAATGAGCAGTTCTTC. Its protein is CASSLASGGTSSYNEQFF.

This clone appeared a single time. The chain joins TRBV4-2 to TRBJ2-5, with 7 bases aligning to TRBD1. There are 18 residues in the CDR3. V trimming: 2 bases; J trimming: 1 base; junction bases outside the gene matches: 13. Germline values: CDR1 LGHNA, CDR2 YNFKEQ. CDR3 nucleotide sequence: TGTGCCAGCAGCCAATCTCCTAACAGGGGCACGGTCCAAGAGACCCAGTACTTC. Translating it yields CASSQSPNRGTVQETQYF.

The rearrangement links TRBV4-2 to TRBJ1-4; 9 positions match TRBD1. Germline V lookup: CDR1 LGHNA, CDR2 YNFKEQ. This CDR3 is built from 19 residues. The V gene end was trimmed by 0 bases and the J gene end by 0 bases; junction bases not matched to a gene: 8. The CDR3, as DNA: TGTGCCAGCAGCCAAGAGGGGACAGGGTTTCCCGCAACTAATGAAAAACTGTTTTTT. It is translated as CASSQEGTGFPATNEKLFF.

The J gene is TRBJ2-7, the V gene TRBV2; TRBD1 might be the D (6 bases). Deletions cut 1 base from V and 2 bases from J, with 6 bases between. CDR3 length equals 13 residues. CDR1 SNHLY and CDR2 FYNNEI come from the germline V gene. CDR3 DNA sequence: TGTGCCAGCAGTGAAGGGACAGCCTACGAGCAGTACTTC. Translation gives CASSEGTAYEQYF. The full variable domain, its missing parts supplied by reference TRBV2 and TRBJ2-7, is EPEVTQTPSHQVTQMGQEVILRCVPISNHLYFYWYRQILGQKVEFLVSFYNNEISEKSEIFDDQFSVERPDGSNFTLKIRSTKLEDSAMYFCASSEGTAYEQYFGPGTRLTVT.

V usage is TRBV18 and J usage is TRBJ2-3, with 8 bases that match TRBD2. V lost 2 bases and J lost 3; bases outside the gene matches: 7. CDR1 KGHSH and CDR2 LQKENI come from the germline V gene. This CDR3 has 16 amino acids. The CDR3 coding sequence is TGTGCCAGCTCACCAACAGCGGGAGTGGGTACAGATACGCAGTATTTT. As protein: CASSPTAGVGTDTQYF.

The rearrangement joins TRBV6-5 to TRBJ1-2; D unresolved. Between the trimmed V and J ends, which lost 5 bases and 8 bases, there was a span of 18 bases. The length of the CDR3 is 14 residues. Per germline, CDR1 MNHEY and CDR2 SVGAGI. The CDR3 reads CASSHPEQPEGYTF. In DNA, the CDR3 is TGTGCCAGCAGTCACCCGGAACAGCCGGAAGGCTACACCTTC.

The rearrangement joins TRBV7-2 to TRBJ2-7, with TRBD2 identical over 7 bases. The CDR3 covers 15 residues. Trimming cost V 1 base and J 2 bases; bases outside gene matches: 5. CDR1 is SGHTA, CDR2 FQGNSA, per germline. The CDR3 DNA is TGTGCCAGCAGCTTAGATGGCGGGGGAACCTACGAGCAGTACTTC. Translation gives CASSLDGGGTYEQYF.

The chain couples TRBV28 to TRBJ1-2; TRBD1 is a possible D gene (6 bases). Trimming stripped 4 bases from V and 14 bases from J, with 26 bases between. Germline loops: CDR1 MDHEN, CDR2 SYDVKM. The CDR3 length is 15 residues. Written as DNA, the CDR3 is TGTGCCAGCAGTTCACAGGGAACTCGGTCCGTTTTTCCTACCTTC. Translation gives CASSSQGTRSVFPTF.

The rearrangement links TRBV30 to TRBJ2-7; weak D call: TRBD2 (6 bases). CDR3 length: 14 amino acids. Germline CDR1 reads GTSNPN; CDR2 reads SVGIG (reference sequence). Between the trimmed V and J ends, which lost 1 base and 3 bases, there was a span of 13 bases. CDR3 region: CAWSDGPEGYEQYF. CDR3 bases: TGTGCCTGGAGTGATGGTCCGGAGGGCTACGAGCAGTACTTC.

The chain joins TRBV7-9 to TRBJ1-1, with D maybe TRBD1 (5 bases). The CDR3 extends over 12 amino acids. Germline V gene sequence: CDR1 SEHNR, CDR2 FQNEAQ (reference sequence). V gave up 4 bases and J gave up 5 bases, with 8 bases separating them. The CDR3 sequence is CASSSGGTEAFF. DNA for the CDR3: TGTGCCAGCAGCTCTGGGGGGACTGAAGCTTTCTTT. Supplemented by reference TRBV7-9 and TRBJ1-1, the full variable domain reads DTGVSQNPRHKITKRGQNVTFRCDPISEHNRLYWYRQTLGQGPEFLTYFQNEAQLEKSRLLSDRFSAERPKGSFSTLEIQRTEQGDSAMYLCASSSGGTEAFFGQGTRLTVV.